Below, one TCR beta chain is given with its context. The source of the sample is a study of blood T cell repertoires in COVID-19. Across the whole study: Samples of COVID-19 (acute and convalescent) were obtained from the United States, Italy and Spain. From T cells, B-cell-depleted T cells, or PBMCs came the material, which was cDNA or gDNA.

This CDR3 comprises 15 residues. After removal of 10 bases from V and 6 bases from J, the junction contained 11 bases not matched to a gene. Germline CDR1 SNHLY, CDR2 FYNNEI. Per the study methods: Estimates of nucleated cell counts were drawn from the amplification of reference gene primers. Repertoires were generated with immunoSEQ multiplex PCR, while TCRdb's copy carries only in-frame clones and drops some. Clone size and the V and J calls come from that table; the DNA yielded D and trimming. The table lists about 270,000 clones, approximately 80% of them singletons, with around 3% in the top ten.

The source material was peripheral blood. The source is a woman between 55 and 75 years old with active or convalescent COVID-19. This sequence joins TRBV2 and TRBJ1-4; 10 bases match TRBD1. CDR3 nucleotide sequence: TGTGCCACCTCCCGAGCCGGGACAGGGGATGAAAAACTGTTTTTT. Encoded protein: CATSRAGTGDEKLFF.